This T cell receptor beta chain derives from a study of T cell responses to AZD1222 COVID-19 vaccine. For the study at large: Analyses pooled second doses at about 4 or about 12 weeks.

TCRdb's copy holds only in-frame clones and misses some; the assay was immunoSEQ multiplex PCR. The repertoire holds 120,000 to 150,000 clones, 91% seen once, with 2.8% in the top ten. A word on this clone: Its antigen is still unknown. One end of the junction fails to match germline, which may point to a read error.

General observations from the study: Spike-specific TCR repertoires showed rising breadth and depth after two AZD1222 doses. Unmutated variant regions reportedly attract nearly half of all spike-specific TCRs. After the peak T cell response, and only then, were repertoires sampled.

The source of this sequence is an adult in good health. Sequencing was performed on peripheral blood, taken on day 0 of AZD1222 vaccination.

The CDR3 here is CAWRTRGTALF. DNA for the CDR3: TGTGCCTGGAGGACAAGGGGGACAGCCCTTTTT. The chain combines TRBV30 with TRBJ1-4; 7 bases are shared with TRBD1. Germline-derived CDR1 and CDR2 are GTSNPN and SVGIG (reference sequence). The CDR3 spans 11 residues.